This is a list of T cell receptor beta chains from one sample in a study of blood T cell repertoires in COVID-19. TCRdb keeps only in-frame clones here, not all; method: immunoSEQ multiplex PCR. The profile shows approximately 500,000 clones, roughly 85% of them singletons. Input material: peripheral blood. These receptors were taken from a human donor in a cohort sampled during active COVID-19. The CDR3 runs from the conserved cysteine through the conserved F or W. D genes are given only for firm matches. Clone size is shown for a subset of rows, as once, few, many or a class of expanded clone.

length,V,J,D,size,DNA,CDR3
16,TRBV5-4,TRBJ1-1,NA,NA,TGTGCCAGCAGCCTCTTCGGGCGGGGGGGAAAAAATGAAGCTTTCTTT,CASSLFGRGGKNEAFF
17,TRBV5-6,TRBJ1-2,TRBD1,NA,TGTGCCAGCAGCTTGGTACAGGGGGTCACCCCTTGGGGTGGCTACACCTTC,CASSLVQGVTPWGGYTF
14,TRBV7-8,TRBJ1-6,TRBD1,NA,TGTGCCAGCAGCCCAGACCTACAGGGGGAGGACCTCCACTTT,CASSPDLQGEDLHF
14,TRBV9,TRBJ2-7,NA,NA,TGTGCCAGCAGCGTAGCGGCGGCCTCCTACGAGCAGTACTTC,CASSVAAASYEQYF
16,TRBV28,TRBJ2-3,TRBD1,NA,TGTGCCAGCAGCCCCTTTCCGGGACAGGGAACAGATACGCAGTATTTT,CASSPFPGQGTDTQYF
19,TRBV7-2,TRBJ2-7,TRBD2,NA,TGTGCCAGCCACTTTACCGGGACTAGCGGGAGAGGGAGCTCCTACGAGCAGTACTTC,CASHFTGTSGRGSSYEQYF
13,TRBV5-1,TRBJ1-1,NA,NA,TGCGCCAGCAGCTTGATACTGCACACTGAAGCTTTCTTT,CASSLILHTEAFF
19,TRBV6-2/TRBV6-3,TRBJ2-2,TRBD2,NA,TGTGCCAGCAGCCTCGGGGTCGTAGCGGGAAGGCGGGGCACCGGGGAGCTGTTTTTT,CASSLGVVAGRRGTGELFF
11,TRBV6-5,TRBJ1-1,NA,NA,TGTGCCAGCAGCTCCGTCACTGAAGCTTTCTTT,CASSSVTEAFF
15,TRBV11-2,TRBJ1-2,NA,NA,TGTGCCAGCAGCTTAGGTGTGCGCGGCGCCGGTGGCTACACCTTC,CASSLGVRGAGGYTF
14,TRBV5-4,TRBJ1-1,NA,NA,TGTGCCAGCAGTCCGGGGGGGGTGAACACTGAAGCTTTCTTT,CASSPGGVNTEAFF
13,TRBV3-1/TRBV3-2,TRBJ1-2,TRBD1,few,TGTGCCAGCAGCCCCGGGACAGCAAGTGGCTACACCTTC,CASSPGTASGYTF
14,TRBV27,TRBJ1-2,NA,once,TGTGCCAGCAGTCTAGCACACGGAAACTATGGCTACACCTTC,CASSLAHGNYGYTF
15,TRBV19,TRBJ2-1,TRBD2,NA,TGTGCCAGTAGTCGACTAGCGACGCTACACAATGAGCAGTTCTTC,CASSRLATLHNEQFF
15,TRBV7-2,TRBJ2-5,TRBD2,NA,TGTGCCAGCAGGCCAACTAGCGGGAGGCGGGAGACCCAGTACTTC,CASRPTSGRRETQYF
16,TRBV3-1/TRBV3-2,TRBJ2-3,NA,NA,TGTGCCAGCAGCCACGGAGTGGGGACTGTCACAGATACGCAGTATTTT,CASSHGVGTVTDTQYF